The entry below describes one T cell receptor (beta chain). An end of the junction differs from the germline gene, which may be a read error. Profiled with immunoSEQ multiplex PCR; TCRdb holds only in-frame clones, not every one. The repertoire holds approximately 590,000 clones, with 95% to 96% as singletons. This entry is derived from a study of shared clonotypes between healthy human individuals. Naive CD8 cells, CD45RO-negative and positively selected for CCR7, excluded terminally differentiated effector memory CD45RA+ cells. The donors were adults (healthy and HIV-negative) with no recent acute infections or vaccinations. The CDR3 totals 13 residues. Germline V lookup: CDR1 PRHDT, CDR2 FYEKMQ (reference sequence).

This receptor was taken from a woman aged 25 to 39 in good health. What was sequenced was naive CD8+ T cells sorted from blood. J is TRBJ2-3 and V is TRBV13; D gene ambiguous. Written as DNA, the CDR3 is TGTGCCAGCATCTTAAGGTCCACAGATACGCAGTATTTT. It specifies CASILRSTDTQYF. Using reference TRBV13 and TRBJ2-3 for the parts outside the CDR3, the full variable domain is AAGVIQSPRHLIKEKRETATLKCYPIPRHDTVYWYQQGPGQDPQFLISFYEKMQSDKGSIPDRFSAQQFSDYHSELNMSSLELGDSALYFCASILRSTDTQYFGPGTRLTVL.